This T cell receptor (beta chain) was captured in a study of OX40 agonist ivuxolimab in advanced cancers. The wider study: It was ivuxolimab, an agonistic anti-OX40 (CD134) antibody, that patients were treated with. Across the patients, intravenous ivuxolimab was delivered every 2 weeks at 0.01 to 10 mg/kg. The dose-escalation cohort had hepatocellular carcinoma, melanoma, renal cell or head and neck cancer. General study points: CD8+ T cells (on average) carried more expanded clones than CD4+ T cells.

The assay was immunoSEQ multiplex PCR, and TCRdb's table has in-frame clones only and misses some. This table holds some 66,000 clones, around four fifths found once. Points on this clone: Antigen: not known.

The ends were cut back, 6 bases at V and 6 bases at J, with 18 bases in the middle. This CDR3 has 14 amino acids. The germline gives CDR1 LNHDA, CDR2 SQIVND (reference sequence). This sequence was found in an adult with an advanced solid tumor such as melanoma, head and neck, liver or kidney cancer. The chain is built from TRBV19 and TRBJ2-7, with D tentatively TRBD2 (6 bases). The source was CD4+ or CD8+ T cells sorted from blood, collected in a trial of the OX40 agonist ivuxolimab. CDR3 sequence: CASSSGSRLREQYF. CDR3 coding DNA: TGTGCCAGTAGCAGCGGGTCCCGTCTCCGCGAGCAGTACTTC.